The entry below gives a single TCR beta chain sequence along with its context. Its specific antigen is unknown. A much larger clone lies a single base off, so this may be a read error. This specimen belongs to a study of shared clonotypes between healthy human individuals (TCRdb year 2020). With regard to the full study: A couple of women and three men aged 18 to 49 years were included in the cohort. For each donor, CD4 naive and CD4 memory were each run on three plates, CD8 naive on two plates, and CD8 memory on one plate. To estimate repertoire size and how much clonotypes are shared between individuals, the study performed deep sequencing of blood TCR repertoires from about 5 healthy adults. To increase sequencing depth and limit assay-specific biases, TCR repertoire library preparation and sequencing were carried out by different laboratories using diverse techniques. Leukapheresis yielded between about 0.94 and 10 billion PBMCs per donor. Paper-wide results and their limitations: Sampling was limited to blood, and TCR repertoires in tissue likely differ from TCR repertoires in blood. Naive subsets generally had larger estimated clonotype richness than memory subsets. Even with the large sequencing depth, rarefaction of the sorted-subset datasets indicated that sequencing was incomplete. Sharing across four donors was observed for roughly 5.4% of naive CD4, over 3% of naive CD8, over 2% of memory CD4, and around 0.4% of memory CD8 clonotypes. Higher generation probabilities were observed for clonotypes shared by all four sorted-subset donors than for non-shared clonotypes. Because the study included only a small number of donors, the genetic and exposure-history diversity represented was limited. Pairwise subsampling indicated that sequencing depth was expected to affect the degree of clonotype sharing among donors.

Using the deep immunoSEQ assay, TCR CDR3 regions were amplified from genomic DNA by multiplex PCR. For each cell subset, the extracted genomic DNA was distributed evenly across all wells of several immunoSEQ 96-well plates, and each plate served as one replicate. For sorted subsets, 150 to 250 ng genomic DNA, equal to 25,000 to 35,000 T cell genomes, was loaded into each replicate PCR. The purified libraries were quantified using a Qubit 3.0 fluorometer, sized with a Bioanalyzer 2100, and then quantified again using the KAPA Library Quantification kit. Every immunoSEQ 96-well plate was sequenced on a separate single-read 150-cycle Illumina NextSeq 550 flow cell. Under the source paper's analysis protocol: Because the immunoSEQ output included only junctional sequences and no quality scores, the filtering could not be the same as the filtering used for full-length reads. To assign V/J genes and CDR3, sequences were annotated using PyIR, a Python wrapper for IgBLAST v1.9, with IMGT germline references. Reads were removed for weak V/J assignments (E-value above 1e-6), missing CDR3, stop codons, out-of-frame junctions, or ambiguous translated residues. V3J clonotypes were defined as sequences sharing the same inferred V gene, J gene, and CDR3 amino acid sequence. To compute the percentage overlap between repertoires, the number of shared unique clonotypes was divided by the size of the smaller repertoire. Three approaches were used to assess repertoire richness: RTK rarefaction, the Chao1 estimator, and Recon v2.1 estimates of unobserved clonotypes. OLGA was used to compute generation probabilities for all TCRbeta clonotypes that the gDNA method yielded from four donors. TCRdb holds this immuneACCESS table with in-frame rearrangements only. Some clones are missing; in checked studies, unresolved V genes explain under half, and the rest has no known cause. Clone size and the V and J calls come from that table; the DNA yielded D and trimming. The table for this sample lists some 2 million clones; 85% to 95% of them were counted only once. 0.1% to 0.15% of the sample is in the top ten clones.

The donors were healthy, HIV-negative adults who had no recently reported acute infections or vaccinations. All donors were Caucasian adults living in Nashville, Tennessee, USA. CD4+ T cells were enriched by magnetic negative selection; naive cells were then positively selected on CD45RA, and the negative fraction formed the memory subset. Blood was collected by leukapheresis, and PBMCs were isolated by Ficoll-Histopaque density gradient centrifugation and then cryopreserved in liquid nitrogen vapor phase. Purity and quantity of every magnetically sorted T cell population were checked by analytical flow cytometry. From each sorted fraction, genomic DNA was isolated and quantified by UV absorbance on a Nanodrop 2000c. The germline V gene sets CDR1 to SQVTM and CDR2 to ANQGSEA. Including the terminal cysteine and phenylalanine, the CDR3 comprises 12 residues. Of the read, only the CDR3 DNA is kept; its 36 bases are in frame from base 1. V and J are truncated by 5 bases and 0 bases respectively, leaving an intervening sequence of 8 bases.

The sequenced sample consisted of naive CD4+ T cells sorted from blood. The cell subset or site label, as the study defines it: CD45RA+ positively selected. The TCR sequence derives from a man aged 18 to 29 in good health. Here the chain combines TRBV29-1 and TRBJ2-7, with TRBD2 perhaps the D gene, on 5 matching bases. The DNA sequence is given as TGCAGCGTTACTAGAGGCTCCTACGAGCAGTACTTC. Translation gives CSVTRGSYEQYF.